Listed below are T cell receptor beta chains from one sample, sequenced in a study of a mutant IDH1 vaccine in newly diagnosed glioma. These TCRs' antigens remain unknown. The method was immunoSEQ multiplex PCR; TCRdb's version includes in-frame clones alone and lacks a portion of them. The sample has 45,000 to 60,000 clones; 88% are singletons. The source material was PBMCs, sampled from a glioma patient whose treatment included an IDH1 peptide vaccine. The receptor set was obtained from a woman aged 40 to 50 with glioma. CDR3s include the opening cysteine and the closing phenylalanine or tryptophan. Fields, in order: D gene, V gene, J gene, clone size, CDR3 protein, CDR3 DNA. A D gene is named only where the DNA matches it firmly. The size of a clone is reported for some rows only, either as once, few or many, or as a class for expanded clones.

.,TRBV10-3,TRBJ2-7,.,CAISGLLGASYEQYF,TGTGCCATCAGTGGGCTTTTGGGGGCCTCCTACGAGCAGTACTTC
.,TRBV19,TRBJ2-1,.,CASSLFGAEQFF,TGTGCCAGTAGTCTTTTCGGGGCTGAGCAGTTCTTC
TRBD1,TRBV4-3,TRBJ1-1,.,CASSPHPTGYTEAFF,TGCGCCAGCAGCCCCCACCCGACAGGGTACACTGAAGCTTTCTTT
.,TRBV19,TRBJ1-1,.,CASSFRYEAFF,TGTGCCAGTAGTTTTCGTTACGAAGCTTTCTTT
.,TRBV4-3,TRBJ2-3,.,CASSQEGFGTDTQYF,TGCGCCAGCAGCCAAGAGGGCTTTGGGACAGATACGCAGTATTTT
.,TRBV6-1,TRBJ2-7,.,CASSPHGTAYEQYF,TGTGCCAGCAGTCCCCACGGGACCGCCTACGAGCAGTACTTC
.,TRBV27,TRBJ2-6,.,CASSFPGPSGANVLTF,TGTGCCAGCAGTTTCCCGGGACCTTCCGGGGCCAACGTCCTGACTTTC
TRBD1,TRBV7-2,TRBJ1-2,.,CASSPWGGQGEVDNYGYTF,TGTGCCAGCAGCCCCTGGGGCGGACAGGGGGAGGTTGATAACTATGGCTACACCTTC
.,TRBV6-5,TRBJ2-3,.,CASSYWPATDTQYF,TGTGCCAGCAGTTACTGGCCGGCCACGGATACGCAGTATTTT
TRBD1,TRBV18,TRBJ2-7,.,CASSYGQGYEQYF,TGTGCCAGCTCCTACGGACAGGGGTACGAGCAGTACTTC
TRBD1,TRBV13,TRBJ2-5,.,CASSPPRDRVQTQYF,TGTGCCAGCAGCCCACCCCGGGACAGGGTCCAGACCCAGTACTTC
.,TRBV4-1,TRBJ1-2,.,CASSPGSYGYTF,TGCGCCAGCAGCCCCGGTTCCTACGGCTACACCTTC
.,TRBV6-1,TRBJ1-5,few,CASRSGQHHNQPQHF,TGTGCCAGCAGGAGCGGACAGCACCACAATCAGCCCCAGCATTTT
TRBD2,TRBV6-1,TRBJ2-5,few,CASRGLAFQETQYF,TGTGCCAGCCGGGGACTAGCGTTCCAAGAGACCCAGTACTTC
TRBD2,TRBV6-5,TRBJ2-2,.,CASSYSSGGGPGELFF,TGTGCCAGCAGTTACTCGAGCGGGGGGGGCCCCGGGGAGCTGTTTTTT
.,TRBV2,TRBJ2-2,.,CAIVNTGELFF,TGTGCCATAGTGAACACCGGGGAGCTGTTTTTT
.,TRBV7-2,TRBJ2-3,.,CASIGRRGATLTDTQYF,TGTGCCAGCATAGGTCGGCGGGGCGCAACACTCACAGATACGCAGTATTTT
TRBD2,TRBV5-5,TRBJ2-7,.,CASGALPWTSHEQYF,TGTGCCAGCGGGGCCCTTCCTTGGACTAGTCACGAGCAGTACTTC
TRBD2,TRBV4-1,TRBJ2-1,few,CASSQVYSGGAGNEQFF,TGCGCCAGCAGCCAAGTTTACAGCGGGGGGGCCGGCAATGAGCAGTTCTTC
TRBD1,TRBV5-1,TRBJ2-7,.,CASSLGGYGSYEQYF,TGCGCCAGCAGCCTAGGGGGCTACGGGTCCTACGAGCAGTACTTC
.,TRBV7-2,TRBJ2-3,.,CASSRTAVGTDTQYF,TGTGCCAGCAGCCGGACAGCCGTCGGCACAGATACGCAGTATTTT
.,TRBV19,TRBJ1-5,.,CASSIVGGPSNQPQHF,TGTGCCAGTAGTATAGTTGGGGGACCGAGCAATCAGCCCCAGCATTTT
.,TRBV19,TRBJ2-3,.,CASSLESTDTQYF,TGTGCCAGCAGCCTCGAGAGCACAGATACGCAGTATTTT
TRBD2,TRBV7-9,TRBJ2-7,.,CASSPPPSSGRAYEQYF,TGTGCCAGCAGCCCTCCCCCTTCTAGCGGTAGGGCCTACGAGCAGTACTTC
TRBD2,TRBV4-1,TRBJ2-1,.,CASSQGGLIGIAGSDNEQFF,TGCGCCAGCAGCCAAGGTGGACTGATCGGGATAGCGGGATCGGACAATGAGCAGTTCTTC
.,TRBV6-1,TRBJ1-1,.,CASSAGGDHTEAFF,TGTGCCAGCAGTGCAGGTGGGGACCACACTGAAGCTTTCTTT
.,TRBV19,TRBJ1-1,.,CASKRGGGSVNTEAFF,TGTGCCTCCAAAAGGGGCGGGGGCTCGGTGAACACTGAAGCTTTCTTT
TRBD2,TRBV7-2,TRBJ2-7,.,CASSSRGLAGREQYF,TGTGCCAGCAGCTCCAGGGGACTAGCGGGGCGCGAGCAGTACTTC